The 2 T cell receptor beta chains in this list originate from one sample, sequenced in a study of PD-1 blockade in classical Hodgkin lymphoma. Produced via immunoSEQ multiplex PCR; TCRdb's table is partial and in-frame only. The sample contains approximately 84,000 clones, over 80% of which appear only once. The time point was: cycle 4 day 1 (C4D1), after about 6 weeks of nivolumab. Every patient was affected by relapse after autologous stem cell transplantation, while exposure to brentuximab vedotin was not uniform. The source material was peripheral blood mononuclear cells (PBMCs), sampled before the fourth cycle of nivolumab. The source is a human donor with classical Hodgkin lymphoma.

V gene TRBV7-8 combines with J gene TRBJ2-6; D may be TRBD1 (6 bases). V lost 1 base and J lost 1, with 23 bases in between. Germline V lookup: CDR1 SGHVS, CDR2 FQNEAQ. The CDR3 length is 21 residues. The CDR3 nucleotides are TGTGCCAGCAGCTTAGAGGGGGTGGGACGAGTCCCCGTGTCTGGGGCCAACGTCCTGACTTTC. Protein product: CASSLEGVGRVPVSGANVLTF.

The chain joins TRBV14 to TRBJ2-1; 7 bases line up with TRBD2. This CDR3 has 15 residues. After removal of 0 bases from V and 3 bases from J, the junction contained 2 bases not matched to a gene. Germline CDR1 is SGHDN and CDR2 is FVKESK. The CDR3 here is CASSQDSGFYNEQFF. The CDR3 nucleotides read TGTGCCAGCAGCCAAGATAGCGGGTTCTACAATGAGCAGTTCTTC.